Shown below are 18 T cell receptor beta chains from a single sample sequenced in a study of OX40 agonist ivuxolimab in advanced cancers. The data were produced by immunoSEQ multiplex PCR, yet TCRdb's version contains in-frame clones alone and is incomplete. The table shows 55,000 to 70,000 clones, with 85% occurring only once. The specimen was CD4+ or CD8+ T cells sorted from blood, collected in a trial of the OX40 agonist ivuxolimab. Receptors were obtained from an adult with an advanced solid tumor such as melanoma, head and neck, liver or kidney cancer.

The chain joins TRBV4-2 to TRBJ2-4; D assignment may be TRBD1 or TRBD2 (6 bases each). V was cut by 0 bases and J by 5 bases, with 17 bases left in between. The CDR3 is 17 amino acids. Germline assignment: CDR1 LGHNA and CDR2 YNFKEQ. The CDR3 sequence: CASSQEGGGPPENIQYF. Written as DNA, the CDR3 is TGTGCCAGCAGCCAAGAAGGTGGGGGGCCCCCAGAAAACATTCAGTACTTC.

This clone appeared a single time. J is TRBJ2-2 and V is TRBV6-5, with D perhaps TRBD2 (6 bases). Germline V gene sequence: CDR1 MNHEY, CDR2 SVGAGI. V dropped 10 bases and J dropped 4 bases, with 16 bases sitting between them. CDR3 length equals 14 residues. CDR3: CATRGTWSTGELFF. The CDR3 region has the DNA TGTGCCACCCGGGGGACGTGGAGCACCGGGGAGCTGTTTTTT.

The genes are TRBV9 and TRBJ2-1; possible D gene TRBD1, 7 bases. V was shortened by 0 bases and J by 5 bases, with 15 bases between the two germline ends. The V gene's germline CDR1 is SGDLS and CDR2 YYNGEE. The CDR3 is made up of 16 amino acids. The CDR3 sequence is CASSVGGGTENNEQFF. The DNA for the CDR3 is TGTGCCAGCAGCGTAGGAGGAGGGACAGAGAACAATGAGCAGTTCTTC.

The gene calls are TRBV2 and TRBJ2-5; possible D gene TRBD2, 5 bases. The CDR3 totals 14 residues. The V gene's germline CDR1 is SNHLY and CDR2 FYNNEI. Trimming cost V 0 bases and J 4 bases, with 9 bases left between them. CDR3 nucleotides: TGTGCCAGCAGTGAAGCGCTAGCTCTAGAGACCCAGTACTTC. It yields the protein CASSEALALETQYF.

The J gene is TRBJ2-6, the V gene TRBV11-3, with unresolved D. The CDR3 extends over 16 amino acids. Germline CDR1 is SGHNT and CDR2 is YENEEA. Trimming stripped 5 bases from V and 0 bases from J, with 11 bases between. CDR3 sequence: CASSNDQSSGANVLTF. The CDR3 DNA reads TGTGCCAGCAGCAATGACCAAAGCTCTGGGGCCAACGTCCTGACTTTC.

The V and J genes are TRBV5-4 and TRBJ2-4; D gene unclear. The CDR3 consists of 17 residues. Deletions cut 1 base from V and 1 base from J, with 15 bases between. CDR1 and CDR2 (germline): SGHNT, YYREEE (reference sequence). The DNA of the CDR3 is TGTGCCAGCAGCTTGTCTTCATCTCGGAACGCCAAAAACATTCAGTACTTC. It codes for CASSLSSSRNAKNIQYF.

The chain recombines TRBV7-6 with TRBJ2-5; 8 positions agree with TRBD1. Germline values: CDR1 SGHVS, CDR2 FNYEAQ. J lost 6 bases, V lost 4 bases, and 7 bases had no gene match. CDR3 length: 14 amino acids. CDR3 DNA: TGTGCCAGCAGCTGGGTTGACAGGGGAAAGACCCAGTACTTC. Its protein product is CASSWVDRGKTQYF.

This rearrangement joins TRBV6-5 to TRBJ2-5; D is unresolved. Germline values: CDR1 MNHEY, CDR2 SVGAGI. V lost 7 bases, J lost 5 bases, and 8 bases lay in between. CDR3 length equals 11 residues. The CDR3 sequence: CASTDRETQYF. The CDR3 nucleotides read TGTGCCAGCACCGACCGGGAGACCCAGTACTTC.

The chain is built from TRBV7-2 and TRBJ2-1; D call uncertain. V was shortened by 0 bases and J by 3 bases, with 3 bases between the two germline ends. CDR3 length: 13 residues. In germline, CDR1 is SGHTA, CDR2 FQGNSA. CDR3 region: CASSLASYNEQFF. The CDR3 nucleotides read TGTGCCAGCAGCTTAGCCAGCTACAATGAGCAGTTCTTC. Complete variable domain (other parts from reference TRBV7-2 and TRBJ2-1): GAGVSQSPSNKVTEKGKDVELRCDPISGHTALYWYRQSLGQGLEFLIYFQGNSAPDKSGLPSDRFSAERTGGSVSTLTIQRTQQEDSAVYLCASSLASYNEQFFGPGTRLTVL.

V gene TRBV19 combines with J gene TRBJ2-1, with a weak D call TRBD1 (5 bases). V dropped 11 bases and J dropped 6 bases, with 23 bases sitting between them. Germline V lookup: CDR1 LNHDA, CDR2 SQIVND (reference sequence). CDR3 size: 15 residues. The CDR3 here is CAPDSVDIYTNEQFF. The CDR3 DNA sequence: TGTGCCCCCGACTCCGTGGACATATATACCAATGAGCAGTTCTTC.

This sequence joins TRBV28 and TRBJ2-7; D possibly matches TRBD1 or TRBD2 (5 bases each). V was trimmed by 5 bases and J by 2 bases, leaving 22 bases between them. The CDR3 length is 17 residues. Germline V gene sequence: CDR1 MDHEN, CDR2 SYDVKM. The CDR3 loop is CASSRWPRDPRTYEQYF. DNA for the CDR3: TGTGCCAGCAGTAGATGGCCCCGGGACCCCCGGACCTACGAGCAGTACTTC.

The V call is TRBV28, the J call TRBJ1-1; D might be TRBD1 (6 bases). This CDR3 is 15 amino acids long. Trimming removed 3 bases at V and 1 base at J, with 12 bases between. Germline CDR1 is MDHEN and CDR2 is SYDVKM. The CDR3 sequence is CASSFTTGPNTEAFF. The CDR3 DNA sequence: TGTGCCAGCAGTTTTACTACAGGGCCGAACACTGAAGCTTTCTTT.

The chain has TRBV30 and TRBJ2-7; 8 bases map to TRBD1. Trimming took 8 bases from V and 2 from J; bases not matched to a gene: 8. Germline loops: CDR1 GTSNPN, CDR2 SVGIG (reference sequence). This CDR3 is 13 amino acids long. CDR3: CAIRDRNTYEQYF. CDR3 nucleotides: TGTGCCATACGGGACAGGAACACCTACGAGCAGTACTTC. Variable domain in full (rest from reference TRBV30 and TRBJ2-7): SQTIHQWPATLVQPVGSPLSLECTVEGTSNPNLYWYRQAAGRGLQLLFYSVGIGQISSEVPQNLSASRPQDRQFILSSKKLLLSDSGFYLCAIRDRNTYEQYFGPGTRLTVT.

V gene TRBV4-1 combines with J gene TRBJ2-5; 9 positions agree with TRBD1. V shed 0 bases and J 5 bases; nucleotides not matched to a gene: 4. Germline CDR1 is MGHRA and CDR2 is YSYEKL. The CDR3 loop spans 15 amino acids. The CDR3, as DNA: TGCGCCAGCAGCCAAGAGGGGACAGGGTACGAGACCCAGTACTTC. Its translation: CASSQEGTGYETQYF.

The rearrangement joins TRBV19 to TRBJ2-3; TRBD1 matches 7 bases. V was clipped by 4 bases and J by 11 bases; unmatched bases: 6. This CDR3 contains 12 residues. CDR1 is LNHDA, CDR2 SQIVND, per germline (reference sequence). In DNA, the CDR3 is TGTGCCAGTAGTAAACGGGACAGCCTGCAGTATTTT. Its translation: CASSKRDSLQYF. Variable domain in full (rest from reference TRBV19 and TRBJ2-3): DGGITQSPKYLFRKEGQNVTLSCEQNLNHDAMYWYRQDPGQGLRLIYYSQIVNDFQKGDIAEGYSVSREKKESFPLTVTSAQKNPTAFYLCASSKRDSLQYFGPGTRLTVL.

The chain is built from TRBV4-1 and TRBJ2-7; no definite D call. V was clipped by 1 base and J by 0 bases, with 13 bases between them. Germline V CDR1 and CDR2: MGHRA, YSYEKL. The CDR3 length is 16 residues. The CDR3 nucleotides read TGCGCCAGCAGCCAAGGGGCGAGCCCCTTCTCCTACGAGCAGTACTTC. It specifies CASSQGASPFSYEQYF.

The table lists this clone with a few counts. The rearrangement joins TRBV7-9 to TRBJ2-4; D is unresolved. The germline V gene encodes CDR1 SEHNR and CDR2 FQNEAQ (reference sequence). This CDR3 has 14 residues. Deletions cut 7 bases from V and 8 bases from J, with 18 bases between. The CDR3 bases are TGTGCCAGCAACTCCTTAGGTAGTGGTGACATTCAGTACTTC. Its protein product is CASNSLGSGDIQYF. Together with reference TRBV7-9 and TRBJ2-4, the CDR3 gives the full variable domain: DTGVSQNPRHKITKRGQNVTFRCDPISEHNRLYWYRQTLGQGPEFLTYFQNEAQLEKSRLLSDRFSAERPKGSFSTLEIQRTEQGDSAMYLCASNSLGSGDIQYFGAGTRLSVL.

This chain links TRBV21-1 with TRBJ2-6. TRBV21-1 is designated a pseudogene. The CDR3 covers 17 residues. CDR3 sequence reads: CASSPTPLDTGANVLTF. Here the CDR3 DNA reads TGTGCCAGCAGCCCTACCCCGCTGGATACTGGGGCCAACGTCCTGACTTTC.